These 9 T cell receptor beta chains came from one sample sequenced in a study of blood T cell repertoires in COVID-19. Sequencing was performed with immunoSEQ multiplex PCR; in TCRdb, only in-frame clones are kept and a portion is missing. Here the sample spans 250,000 to 350,000 clones, around 84% being singletons. The material sequenced was PBMCs or T cells enriched from blood (not recorded which). The receptor source for this set is a woman aged 50 to 65 who had recovered from COVID-19.

The V and J genes are TRBV9 and TRBJ1-1; D ambiguous. The germline V and J ends were trimmed by 0 bases and 1 base, with 4 bases remaining between them. The CDR3 loop spans 13 amino acids. Per germline, CDR1 SGDLS and CDR2 YYNGEE. The CDR3 DNA is TGTGCCAGCAGCGTAGACGGGAACACTGAAGCTTTCTTT. It is translated as CASSVDGNTEAFF.

The chain couples TRBV7-2 to TRBJ1-1; D not certain. V was trimmed by 3 bases and J by 1 base, leaving 12 bases between them. Germline V lookup: CDR1 SGHTA, CDR2 FQGNSA. The CDR3 length is 15 residues. In DNA form, the CDR3 reads TGTGCCAGCAGCTTTCCCCCCGCAGAGAACACTGAAGCTTTCTTT. Protein product: CASSFPPAENTEAFF.

The chain recombines TRBV20-1 with TRBJ1-5; D not resolved. Per the germline V gene, CDR1 is DFQATT and CDR2 is SNEGSKA (reference sequence). Trimming stripped 3 bases from V and 6 bases from J, with 12 bases between. The CDR3 loop spans 13 amino acids. The chain's CDR3 is CSASERGSQPQHF. CDR3 sequence (DNA): TGCAGTGCTAGTGAAAGAGGGAGTCAGCCCCAGCATTTT.

The J gene is TRBJ2-7, the V gene TRBV10-3, with 8 bases lining up with TRBD1. The germline V gene has CDR1 ENHRY and CDR2 SYGVKD. V trimming: 3 bases; J trimming: 2 bases; junction bases outside the gene matches: 3. The CDR3 length is 14 residues. DNA of the CDR3: TGTGCCATCAGTGACGGACAGGGCCCCTACGAGCAGTACTTC. As protein: CAISDGQGPYEQYF.

The V call is TRBV10-3, the J call TRBJ1-2; 7 positions agree with TRBD1. This CDR3 contains 12 residues. V was pared by 6 bases and J by 11 bases, with 9 bases of the junction left unmatched. Germline V gene lookup returns CDR1 ENHRY and CDR2 SYGVKD. The CDR3 region is CAIRPTGFGYTF. CDR3 sequence (DNA): TGTGCCATCAGGCCGACAGGGTTTGGGTACACCTTC.

This clone was counted a single time. The rearrangement uses TRBV6-5 and TRBJ2-2; no clear D gene. There are 13 residues in the CDR3. The germline V gene encodes CDR1 MNHEY and CDR2 SVGAGI. Trimming cost V 4 bases and J 6 bases, with 9 bases left between them. This chain's CDR3 is CASSLLPAGELFF. DNA of the CDR3: TGTGCCAGCAGTTTGCTACCGGCCGGGGAGCTGTTTTTT.

The chain employs TRBV30 and TRBJ1-1; D is uncertain. V lost 3 bases, J lost 3 bases, and 11 bases lay in between. CDR3 length equals 13 residues. CDR1 is GTSNPN and CDR2 is SVGIG in the germline V gene (reference sequence). CDR3 sequence (DNA): TGTGCCTGGAGCACGGATGGGCACACTGAAGCTTTCTTT. Residues: CAWSTDGHTEAFF.

CDR3 DNA sequence: TGTGCCAGCTGGGGGACAGGGGGGTACAATGAGCAGTTCTTC. This translates into CASWGTGGYNEQFF. The V and J genes are TRBV7-9 and TRBJ2-1, with 11 nucleotides matching TRBD1. The CDR3 consists of 14 residues. V shed 8 bases and J 4 bases; nucleotides not matched to a gene: 4. Germline V gene sequence: CDR1 SEHNR, CDR2 FQNEAQ (reference sequence).

The chain is built from TRBV4-2 and TRBJ1-4, with TRBD1 matching 10 bases. This CDR3 has 18 amino acids. Germline CDR1 and CDR2: LGHNA and YNFKEQ. V trimming: 4 bases; J trimming: 7 bases; junction bases outside the gene matches: 15. This CDR3 reads CASSLPIDRGRIGEKLFF. CDR3 nucleotides: TGTGCCAGCAGCCTACCAATTGACAGGGGGCGAATAGGTGAAAAACTGTTTTTT.